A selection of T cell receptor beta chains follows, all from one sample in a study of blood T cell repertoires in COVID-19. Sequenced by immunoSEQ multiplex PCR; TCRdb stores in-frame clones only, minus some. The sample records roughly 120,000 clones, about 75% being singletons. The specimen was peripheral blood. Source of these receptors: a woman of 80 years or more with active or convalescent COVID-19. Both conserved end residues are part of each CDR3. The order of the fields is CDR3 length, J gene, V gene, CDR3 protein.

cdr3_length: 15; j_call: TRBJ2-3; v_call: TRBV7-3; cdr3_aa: CASSLRGGALDTQYF
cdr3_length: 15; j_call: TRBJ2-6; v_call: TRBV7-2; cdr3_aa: CASSQVRSGANVLTF
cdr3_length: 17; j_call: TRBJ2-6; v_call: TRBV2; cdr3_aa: CASTGTSGDSGANVLTF
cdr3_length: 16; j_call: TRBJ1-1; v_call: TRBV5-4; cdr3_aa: CASSWGQGKGYTEAFF
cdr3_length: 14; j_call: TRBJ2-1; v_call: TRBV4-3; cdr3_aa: CASSQQGSYNEQFF
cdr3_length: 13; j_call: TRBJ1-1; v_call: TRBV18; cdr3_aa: CASSPPSSTEAFF
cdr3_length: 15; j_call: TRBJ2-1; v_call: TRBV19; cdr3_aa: CASSEGTSGLPEQFF
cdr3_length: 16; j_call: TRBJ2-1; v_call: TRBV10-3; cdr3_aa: CAISERVAGEDNEQFF
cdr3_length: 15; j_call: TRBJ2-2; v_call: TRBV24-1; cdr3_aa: CATSDLRQGGGELFF
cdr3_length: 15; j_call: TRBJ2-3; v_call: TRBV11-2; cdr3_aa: CASSLRTGRGDTQYF
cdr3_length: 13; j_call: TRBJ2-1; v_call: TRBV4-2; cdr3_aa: CASSQGSLSEQFF
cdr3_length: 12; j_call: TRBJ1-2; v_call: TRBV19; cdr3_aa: CATGGVYYGYTF
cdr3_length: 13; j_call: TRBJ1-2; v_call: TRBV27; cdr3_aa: CASSLGRNYGYTF
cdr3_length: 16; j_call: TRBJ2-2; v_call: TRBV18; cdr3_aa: CASSPWSGRNTGELFF
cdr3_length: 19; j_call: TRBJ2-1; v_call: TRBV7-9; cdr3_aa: CASTLRGLALRGRDNEQFF
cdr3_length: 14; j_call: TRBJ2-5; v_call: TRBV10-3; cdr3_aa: CAISEKLTTGDQYF
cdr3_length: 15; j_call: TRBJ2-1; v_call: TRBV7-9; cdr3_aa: CASSTGTGTHNEQFF